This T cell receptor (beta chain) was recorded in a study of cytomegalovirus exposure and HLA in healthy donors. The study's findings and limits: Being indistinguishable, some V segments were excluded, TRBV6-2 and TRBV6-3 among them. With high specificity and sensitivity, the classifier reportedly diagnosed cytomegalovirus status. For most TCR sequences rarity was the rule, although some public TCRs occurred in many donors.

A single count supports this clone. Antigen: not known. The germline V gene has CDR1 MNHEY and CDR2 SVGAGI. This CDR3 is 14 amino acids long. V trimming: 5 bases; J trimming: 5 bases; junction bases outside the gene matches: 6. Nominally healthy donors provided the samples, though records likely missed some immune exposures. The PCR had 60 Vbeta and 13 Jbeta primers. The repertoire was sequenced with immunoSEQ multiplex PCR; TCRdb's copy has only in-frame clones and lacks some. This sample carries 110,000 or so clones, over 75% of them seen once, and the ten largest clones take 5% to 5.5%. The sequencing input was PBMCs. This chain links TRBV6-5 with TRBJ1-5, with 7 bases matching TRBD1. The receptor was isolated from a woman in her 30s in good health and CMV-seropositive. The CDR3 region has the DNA TGTGCCAGCAGTACACGGGACAGATATCAGCCCCAGCATTTT. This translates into CASSTRDRYQPQHF.